A selection of T cell receptor beta chains follows, all from one sample in a study of blood T cell repertoires in COVID-19. The table came from immunoSEQ multiplex PCR; TCRdb's copy has only in-frame clones and leaves some out. This table holds a few hundred thousand clones, 88% found once. The material sequenced was PBMCs or T cells enriched from blood (not recorded which). Every receptor here comes from a woman aged 55-70 years in a cohort exposed to, infected with or recovered from COVID-19 (not recorded which). The conserved cysteine and the conserved F or W are not part of the CDR3 here. The order of the fields is CDR3 protein, V gene, J gene.

cdr3_aa: ASSPGQSNYGYT; v_call: TRBV6-4; j_call: TRBJ1-2
cdr3_aa: ASSLVRLARNNEQF; v_call: TRBV7-9; j_call: TRBJ2-1
cdr3_aa: ASSIRAGGLTDTQY; v_call: TRBV19; j_call: TRBJ2-3
cdr3_aa: ASSLSTSGTRTNHEQF; v_call: TRBV28; j_call: TRBJ2-1
cdr3_aa: ASSENLNTGELF; v_call: TRBV10-2; j_call: TRBJ2-2
cdr3_aa: ASRTSTRRDEQY; v_call: TRBV6-6; j_call: TRBJ2-7
cdr3_aa: ASRPVQGATSKAF; v_call: TRBV6-5; j_call: TRBJ1-1
cdr3_aa: ASSTYRVNYGYT; v_call: TRBV7-9; j_call: TRBJ1-2
cdr3_aa: ASSPHGTSGSYEQY; v_call: TRBV5-6; j_call: TRBJ2-7
cdr3_aa: ASSSGNSYEQY; v_call: TRBV28; j_call: TRBJ2-7
cdr3_aa: ASSTRQGMGWT; v_call: TRBV19; j_call: TRBJ1-2
cdr3_aa: ASSAQDRPRDEKLF; v_call: TRBV28; j_call: TRBJ1-4
cdr3_aa: ASRDRGQGNTIY; v_call: TRBV7-2; j_call: TRBJ1-3
cdr3_aa: ATSAETGDTYEQY; v_call: TRBV24-1; j_call: TRBJ2-7
cdr3_aa: ASSLTGDNQPQH; v_call: TRBV7-9; j_call: TRBJ1-5
cdr3_aa: ASSLQAGLVTGELF; v_call: TRBV11-2; j_call: TRBJ2-2
cdr3_aa: ASSRIGTSGGYEQY; v_call: TRBV19; j_call: TRBJ2-7
cdr3_aa: ASSLTSGAVNEQF; v_call: TRBV5-1; j_call: TRBJ2-1
cdr3_aa: ASSLGLGGGTEAF; v_call: TRBV5-1; j_call: TRBJ1-1
cdr3_aa: ASSLGGQGNEKLF; v_call: TRBV28; j_call: TRBJ1-4
cdr3_aa: ASSLEGTSGRFGEQF; v_call: TRBV7-8; j_call: TRBJ2-1
cdr3_aa: ASRRGPEQF; v_call: TRBV14; j_call: TRBJ2-1
cdr3_aa: AWTRGVGEQY; v_call: TRBV30; j_call: TRBJ2-7
cdr3_aa: ASRKGLAGVIDTQY; v_call: TRBV7-9; j_call: TRBJ2-3
cdr3_aa: ASSRDRGIYEQY; v_call: TRBV6-5; j_call: TRBJ2-7
cdr3_aa: ASTDLNRNQPQH; v_call: TRBV7-2; j_call: TRBJ1-5
cdr3_aa: ASSLTSDNEQF; v_call: TRBV16; j_call: TRBJ2-1
cdr3_aa: ASRPFGGRRAKNIQY; v_call: TRBV7-2; j_call: TRBJ2-4
cdr3_aa: ASSSTPIYEQY; v_call: TRBV7-8; j_call: TRBJ2-7
cdr3_aa: ASSFRGGDNEQF; v_call: TRBV7-2; j_call: TRBJ2-1
cdr3_aa: ATSGGGLTEAF; v_call: TRBV24-1; j_call: TRBJ1-1
cdr3_aa: ASSPLAGFLRLSGNTIY; v_call: TRBV6-2/TRBV6-3; j_call: TRBJ1-3
cdr3_aa: AWGDSFPGRTEAF; v_call: TRBV30; j_call: TRBJ1-1
cdr3_aa: ASSLGSTTSYEQY; v_call: TRBV5-1; j_call: TRBJ2-7
cdr3_aa: AWSVGGLVNNEQF; v_call: TRBV30; j_call: TRBJ2-1
cdr3_aa: ASSQHTGELF; v_call: TRBV6-2/TRBV6-3; j_call: TRBJ2-2